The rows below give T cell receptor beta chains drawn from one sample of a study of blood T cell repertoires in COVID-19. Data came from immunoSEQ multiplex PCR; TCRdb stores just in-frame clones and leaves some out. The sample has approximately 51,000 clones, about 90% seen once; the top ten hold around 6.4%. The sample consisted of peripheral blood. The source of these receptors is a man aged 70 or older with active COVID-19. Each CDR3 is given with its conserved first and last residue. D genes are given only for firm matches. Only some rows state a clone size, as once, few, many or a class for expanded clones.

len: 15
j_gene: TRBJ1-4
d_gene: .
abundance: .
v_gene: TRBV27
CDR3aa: CASSLVGTYNEKLFF
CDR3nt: TGTGCCAGCAGTTTGGTCGGTACCTATAATGAAAAACTGTTTTTT

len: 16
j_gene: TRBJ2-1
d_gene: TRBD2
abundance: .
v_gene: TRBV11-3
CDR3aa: CASSVGLSGGFNEQFF
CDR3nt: TGTGCCAGCAGTGTGGGACTTAGCGGGGGGTTTAATGAGCAGTTCTTC

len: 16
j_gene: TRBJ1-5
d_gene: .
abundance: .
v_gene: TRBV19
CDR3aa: CASSIGQVMGNQPQHF
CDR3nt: TGTGCCAGTAGTATAGGACAGGTGATGGGCAATCAGCCCCAGCATTTT

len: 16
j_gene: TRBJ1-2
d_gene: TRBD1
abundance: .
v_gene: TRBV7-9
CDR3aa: CATPRGQITTNYGYTF
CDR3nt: TGTGCCACCCCTAGGGGACAGATTACAACTAACTATGGCTACACCTTC

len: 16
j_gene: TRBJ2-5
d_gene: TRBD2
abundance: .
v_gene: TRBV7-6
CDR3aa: CASSLALAGFQETQYF
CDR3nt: TGTGCCAGCAGCTTAGCTCTAGCGGGGTTTCAAGAGACCCAGTACTTC

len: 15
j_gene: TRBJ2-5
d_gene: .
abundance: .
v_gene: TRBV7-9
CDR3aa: CASSLRTAARETQYF
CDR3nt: TGTGCCAGCAGCCTCAGGACTGCCGCTCGAGAGACCCAGTACTTC

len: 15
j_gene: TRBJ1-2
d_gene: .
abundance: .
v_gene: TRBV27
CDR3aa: CASSLGAAPDYGYTF
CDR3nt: TGTGCCAGCAGTTTAGGGGCGGCGCCAGACTATGGCTACACCTTC

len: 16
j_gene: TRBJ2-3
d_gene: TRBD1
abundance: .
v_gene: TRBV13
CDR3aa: CASSAPGTGDTDTQYF
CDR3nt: TGTGCCAGCAGCGCCCCCGGGACAGGGGACACAGATACGCAGTATTTT

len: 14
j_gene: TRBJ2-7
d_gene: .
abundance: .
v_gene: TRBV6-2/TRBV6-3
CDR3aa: CASSYNRAPYEQYF
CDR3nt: TGTGCCAGCAGTTACAACAGGGCGCCGTACGAGCAGTACTTC

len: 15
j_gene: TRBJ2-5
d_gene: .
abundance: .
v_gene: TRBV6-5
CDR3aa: CASSYGVQGGETQYF
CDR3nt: TGTGCCAGCAGTTACGGGGTCCAAGGCGGGGAGACCCAGTACTTC

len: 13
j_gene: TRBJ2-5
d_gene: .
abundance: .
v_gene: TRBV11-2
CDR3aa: CASSLAREETQYF
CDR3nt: TGTGCCAGCAGCTTAGCCAGGGAAGAGACCCAGTACTTC

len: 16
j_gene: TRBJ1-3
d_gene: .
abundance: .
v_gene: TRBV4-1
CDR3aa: CASSQGEGRAGNTIYF
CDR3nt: TGCGCCAGCAGCCAAGGGGAGGGGCGAGCTGGAAACACCATATATTTT

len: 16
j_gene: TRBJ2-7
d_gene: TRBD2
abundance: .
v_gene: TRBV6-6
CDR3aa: CASSYPRTSGVYEQYF
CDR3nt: TGTGCCAGCAGTTACCCTAGGACTAGCGGCGTGTACGAGCAGTACTTC

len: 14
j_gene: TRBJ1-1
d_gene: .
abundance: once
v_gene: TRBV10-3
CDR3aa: CAISDSAEVSGAFF
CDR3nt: TGTGCCATCAGTGACTCCGCCGAGGTCTCGGGAGCTTTCTTT

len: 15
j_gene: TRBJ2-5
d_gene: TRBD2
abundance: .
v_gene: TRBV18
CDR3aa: CASSPERGGRETQYF
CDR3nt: TGTGCCAGCTCACCGGAGCGGGGGGGTCGAGAGACCCAGTACTTC

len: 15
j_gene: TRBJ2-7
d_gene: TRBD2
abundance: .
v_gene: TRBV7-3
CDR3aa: CASSLHGGVSYEQYF
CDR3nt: TGTGCCAGCAGCTTACACGGGGGGGTCTCCTACGAGCAGTACTTC

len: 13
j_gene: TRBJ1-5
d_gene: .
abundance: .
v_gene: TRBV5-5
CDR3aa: CASRVDYFSPQHF
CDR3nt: TGTGCCAGCAGGGTGGACTATTTCTCGCCCCAGCATTTT

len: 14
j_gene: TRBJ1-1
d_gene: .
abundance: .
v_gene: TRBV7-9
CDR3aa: CASSLVVGGTEAFF
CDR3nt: TGTGCCAGCAGCTTAGTAGTCGGGGGAACTGAAGCTTTCTTT

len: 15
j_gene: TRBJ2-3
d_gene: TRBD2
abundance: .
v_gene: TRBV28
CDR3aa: CASRRGGVATDTQYF
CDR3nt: TGTGCCAGCAGACGTGGGGGGGTGGCCACAGATACGCAGTATTTT

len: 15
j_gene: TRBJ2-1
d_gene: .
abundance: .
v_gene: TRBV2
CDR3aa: CASSDLRGSYNEQFF
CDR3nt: TGTGCCAGCAGTGATTTGCGGGGATCCTACAATGAGCAGTTCTTC

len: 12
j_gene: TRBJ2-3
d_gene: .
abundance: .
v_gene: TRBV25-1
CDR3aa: CASRSGSDTQYF
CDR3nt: TGTGCCAGCAGATCCGGGTCAGATACGCAGTATTTT

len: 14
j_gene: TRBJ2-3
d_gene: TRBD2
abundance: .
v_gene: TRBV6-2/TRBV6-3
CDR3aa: CASSRKRGSDTQYF
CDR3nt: TGTGCCAGCAGTAGAAAGCGGGGAAGCGATACGCAGTATTTT

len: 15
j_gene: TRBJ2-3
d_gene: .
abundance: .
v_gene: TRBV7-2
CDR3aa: CASRPLGGGTDTQYF
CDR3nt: TGTGCCAGCAGGCCTCTAGGGGGGGGGACAGATACGCAGTATTTT

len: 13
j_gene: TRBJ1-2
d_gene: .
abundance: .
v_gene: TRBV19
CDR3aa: CASSPVGANGYTF
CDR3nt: TGTGCCAGTAGCCCAGTAGGGGCAAATGGCTACACCTTC

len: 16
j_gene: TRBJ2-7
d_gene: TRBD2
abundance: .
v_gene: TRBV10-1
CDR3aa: CASSESRDYPSYEQYF
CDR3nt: TGCGCCAGCAGTGAGTCCAGGGACTACCCCTCCTACGAGCAGTACTTC

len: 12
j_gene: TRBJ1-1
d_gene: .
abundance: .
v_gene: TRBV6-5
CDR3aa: CANHRVNTEAFF
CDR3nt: TGTGCCAATCACAGGGTTAACACTGAAGCTTTCTTT

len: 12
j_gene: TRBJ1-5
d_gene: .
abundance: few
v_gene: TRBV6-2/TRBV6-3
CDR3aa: CASSPYYQPQHF
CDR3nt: TGTGCCAGCAGCCCGTATTATCAGCCCCAGCATTTT

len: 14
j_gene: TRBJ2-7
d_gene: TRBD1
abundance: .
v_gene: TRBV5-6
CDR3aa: CASSWTGGIEEQYF
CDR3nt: TGTGCCAGCAGCTGGACAGGGGGAATCGAAGAGCAGTACTTC

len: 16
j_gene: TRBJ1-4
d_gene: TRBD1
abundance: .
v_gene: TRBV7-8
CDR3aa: CASSLGQSGGNEKLFF
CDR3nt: TGTGCCAGCAGCTTGGGGCAGTCAGGGGGTAATGAAAAACTGTTTTTT

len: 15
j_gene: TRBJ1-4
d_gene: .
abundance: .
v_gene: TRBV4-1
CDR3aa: CASSQSPLTNEKLFF
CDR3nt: TGCGCCAGCAGCCAGTCCCCGTTAACTAATGAAAAACTGTTTTTT

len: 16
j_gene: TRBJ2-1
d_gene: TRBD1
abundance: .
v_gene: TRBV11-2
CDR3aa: CASSLREQGAYNEQFF
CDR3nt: TGTGCCAGCAGCTTAAGGGAGCAGGGGGCCTACAATGAGCAGTTCTTC

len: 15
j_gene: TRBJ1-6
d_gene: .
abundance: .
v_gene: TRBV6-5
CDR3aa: CASRKGGSRNSPLHF
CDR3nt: TGTGCCAGCAGAAAGGGGGGGAGCAGGAATTCACCCCTCCACTTT

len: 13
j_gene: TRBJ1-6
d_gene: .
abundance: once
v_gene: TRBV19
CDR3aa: CASMKGTNSPLHF
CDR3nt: TGTGCCAGTATGAAGGGGACAAATTCACCCCTCCACTTT

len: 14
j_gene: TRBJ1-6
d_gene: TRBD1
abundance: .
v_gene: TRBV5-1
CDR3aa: CASSSDRANSPLHF
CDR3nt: TGCGCCAGCAGCTCGGACAGGGCGAATTCACCCCTCCACTTT

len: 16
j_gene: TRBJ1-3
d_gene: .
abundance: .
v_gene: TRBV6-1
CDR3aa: CASSATGMSSGNTIYF
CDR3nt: TGTGCCAGCAGTGCAACAGGGATGAGCTCTGGAAACACCATATATTTT